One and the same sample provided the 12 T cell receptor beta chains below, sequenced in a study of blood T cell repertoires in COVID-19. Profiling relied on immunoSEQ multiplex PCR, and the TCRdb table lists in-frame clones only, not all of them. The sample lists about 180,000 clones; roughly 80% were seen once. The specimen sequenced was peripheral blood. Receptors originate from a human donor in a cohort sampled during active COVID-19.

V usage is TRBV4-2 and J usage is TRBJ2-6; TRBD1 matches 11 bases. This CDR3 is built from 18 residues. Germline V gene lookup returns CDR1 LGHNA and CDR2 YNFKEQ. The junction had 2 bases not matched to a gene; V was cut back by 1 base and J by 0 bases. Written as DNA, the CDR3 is TGTGCCAGCAGCCAAGGGGGACAGGGGGACTCTGGGGCCAACGTCCTGACTTTC. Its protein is CASSQGGQGDSGANVLTF.

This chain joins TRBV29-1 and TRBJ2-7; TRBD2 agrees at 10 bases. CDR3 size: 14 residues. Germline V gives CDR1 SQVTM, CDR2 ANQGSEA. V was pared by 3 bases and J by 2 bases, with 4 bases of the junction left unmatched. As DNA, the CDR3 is TGCAGCGTTGAGGGGACTAGCGAGACCTACGAGCAGTACTTC. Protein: CSVEGTSETYEQYF.

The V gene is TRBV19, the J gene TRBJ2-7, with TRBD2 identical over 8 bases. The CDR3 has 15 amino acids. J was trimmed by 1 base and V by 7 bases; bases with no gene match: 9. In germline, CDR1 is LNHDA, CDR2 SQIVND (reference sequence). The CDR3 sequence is CASTPAGGRSYEQYF. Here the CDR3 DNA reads TGTGCCAGTACCCCGGCGGGAGGACGGTCCTACGAGCAGTACTTC.

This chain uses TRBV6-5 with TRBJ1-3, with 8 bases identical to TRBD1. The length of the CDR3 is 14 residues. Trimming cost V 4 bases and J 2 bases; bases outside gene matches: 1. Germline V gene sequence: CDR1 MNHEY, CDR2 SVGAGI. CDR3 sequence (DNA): TGTGCCAGCAGTTCGGACAGGGCTGGAAACACCATATATTTT. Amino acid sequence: CASSSDRAGNTIYF.

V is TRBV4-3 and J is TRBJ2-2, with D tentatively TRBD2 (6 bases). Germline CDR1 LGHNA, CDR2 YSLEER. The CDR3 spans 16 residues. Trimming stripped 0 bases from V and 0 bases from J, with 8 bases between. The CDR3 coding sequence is TGCGCCAGCAGCCAAGAGGGACTTCCGAACACCGGGGAGCTGTTTTTT. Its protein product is CASSQEGLPNTGELFF.

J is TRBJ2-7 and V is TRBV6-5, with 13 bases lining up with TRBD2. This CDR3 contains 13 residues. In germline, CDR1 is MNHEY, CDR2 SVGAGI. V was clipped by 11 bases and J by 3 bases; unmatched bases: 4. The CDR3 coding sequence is TGTGCCGTCCGGACTAGCGGGGGCTACGAGCAGTACTTC. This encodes CAVRTSGGYEQYF.

This chain's CDR3 is CASSLPLTSVNEQFF. CDR3 DNA sequence: TGTGCCAGCAGCTTGCCCCTTACTAGCGTCAATGAGCAGTTCTTC. The chain recombines TRBV5-6 with TRBJ2-1; TRBD2 matches 7 bases. The CDR3 is 15 amino acids. The ends lost 1 base at V and 6 bases at J; junction bases unmatched: 7. Germline V gene lookup returns CDR1 SGHDT and CDR2 YYEEEE.

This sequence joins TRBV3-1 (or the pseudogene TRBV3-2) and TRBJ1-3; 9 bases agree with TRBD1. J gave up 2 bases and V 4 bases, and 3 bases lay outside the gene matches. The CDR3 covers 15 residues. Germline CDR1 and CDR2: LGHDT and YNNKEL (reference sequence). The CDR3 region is CASSLRQGAGNTIYF. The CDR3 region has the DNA TGTGCCAGCAGCCTCAGACAGGGGGCTGGAAACACCATATATTTT.

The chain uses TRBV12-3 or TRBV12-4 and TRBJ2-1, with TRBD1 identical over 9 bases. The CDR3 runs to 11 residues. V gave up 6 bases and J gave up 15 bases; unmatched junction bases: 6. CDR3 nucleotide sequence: TGTGCCAGCAGCCGGGACAGGGTCGGGTTCTTC. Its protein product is CASSRDRVGFF.

The CDR3 protein is CASSPRVEAGDIDTQYF. CDR3 nucleotides: TGTGCCAGCAGCCCCCGGGTGGAAGCGGGAGATATAGATACGCAGTATTTT. The rearrangement uses TRBV9 and TRBJ2-3; 8 nucleotides align to TRBD2. Per the germline V gene, CDR1 is SGDLS and CDR2 is YYNGEE. J gave up 5 bases and V 4 bases, and 15 bases lay outside the gene matches. CDR3 length: 17 residues.

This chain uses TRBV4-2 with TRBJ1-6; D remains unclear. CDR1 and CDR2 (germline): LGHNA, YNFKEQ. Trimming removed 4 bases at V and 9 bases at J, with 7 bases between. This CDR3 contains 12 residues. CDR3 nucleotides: TGTGCCAGCAGCCCACTCGGTTCACCCCTCCACTTT. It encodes CASSPLGSPLHF.

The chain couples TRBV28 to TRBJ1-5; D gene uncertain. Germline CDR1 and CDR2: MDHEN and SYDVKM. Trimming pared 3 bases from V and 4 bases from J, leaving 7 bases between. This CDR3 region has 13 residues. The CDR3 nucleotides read TGTGCCAGCAGTTTCGGGTGGAATCAGCCCCAGCATTTT. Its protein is CASSFGWNQPQHF.